This is a list of T cell receptor beta chains from one sample in a study of T cell responses to AZD1222 COVID-19 vaccine. Sequenced by immunoSEQ multiplex PCR; TCRdb stores in-frame clones only, minus some. The repertoire includes some 55,000 clones, around nine tenths of them detected once, and around 4% sits in the top ten. The input for sequencing was peripheral blood, taken on day 0 of AZD1222 vaccination. Every receptor here comes from an adult in good health. Each CDR3 is given with its conserved first and last residue. The D gene is left open where the match is weak. Rows give clone size only sometimes, using once, few, many, or a class for an expanded clone.

size: NA
V: TRBV19
D: TRBD2
J: TRBJ2-7
DNA: TGTGCCAGTAGCCTACGAGCGGGGGGGCCCTACGAGCAGTACTTC
CDR3: CASSLRAGGPYEQYF

size: NA
V: TRBV10-1
D: TRBD1
J: TRBJ2-1
DNA: TGCGCCAGTTCAGGACAGGGGTCCTACAATGAGCAGTTCTTC
CDR3: CASSGQGSYNEQFF

size: NA
V: TRBV27
D: TRBD2
J: TRBJ2-7
DNA: TGTGCCAGCAGTCTCTTCCCCGGGACTACCCGATTGGGAGAGCAGTACTTC
CDR3: CASSLFPGTTRLGEQYF

size: NA
V: TRBV7-8
D: NA
J: TRBJ2-3
DNA: TGTGCCAGCAGCTTCAGGGAAACAGATACGCAGTATTTT
CDR3: CASSFRETDTQYF

size: NA
V: TRBV27
D: NA
J: TRBJ2-1
DNA: TGTGCCAGCAGTTTACGGGGTGCCTACAATGAGCAGTTCTTC
CDR3: CASSLRGAYNEQFF

size: NA
V: TRBV5-1
D: NA
J: TRBJ1-2
DNA: TGCGCCAGCAGCTTGGGGGGAACTAACTATGGCTACACCTTC
CDR3: CASSLGGTNYGYTF

size: NA
V: TRBV2
D: TRBD1
J: TRBJ2-1
DNA: TGTGCCGCTACGGACAGGGGCAATGAGCAGTTCTTC
CDR3: CAATDRGNEQFF

size: NA
V: TRBV20-1
D: NA
J: TRBJ2-7
DNA: TGCAGTGCTAACAGTAACTACGAGCAGTACTTC
CDR3: CSANSNYEQYF

size: NA
V: TRBV5-4
D: TRBD1
J: TRBJ2-7
DNA: TGTGCCAGCAGCCCCGGGACAGGGGTATCCTACGAGCAGTACTTC
CDR3: CASSPGTGVSYEQYF

size: NA
V: TRBV27
D: TRBD2
J: TRBJ2-1
DNA: TGTGCCAGCAGTTCACCATGGGGACTAGCCATTGAGCAGTTCTTC
CDR3: CASSSPWGLAIEQFF

size: NA
V: TRBV6-1
D: NA
J: TRBJ1-4
DNA: TGTGCCAGCAGTGATGGGGCAGGGAATGAAAAACTGTTTTTT
CDR3: CASSDGAGNEKLFF

size: NA
V: TRBV6-5
D: TRBD2
J: TRBJ2-5
DNA: TGTGCCAGCAGGGGACTAGCGGGGGAGACCCAGTACTTC
CDR3: CASRGLAGETQYF

size: once
V: TRBV29-1
D: NA
J: TRBJ2-1
DNA: TGCAGCGTTGAGATCTTCAGGGAGGTCGGGAATGAGCAGTTCTTC
CDR3: CSVEIFREVGNEQFF

size: NA
V: TRBV7-2
D: NA
J: TRBJ1-4
DNA: TGTGCCAGCAGCTTGCCACTGGGGAAACTGTTTTTT
CDR3: CASSLPLGKLFF

size: few
V: TRBV27
D: NA
J: TRBJ2-1
DNA: TGTGCCAGCAGTTTACTTCCCGGGATCCCGCGGGGCAATGAGCAGTTCTTC
CDR3: CASSLLPGIPRGNEQFF

size: once
V: TRBV5-1
D: NA
J: TRBJ1-2
DNA: TGCGCCAGCAGCTTCCCAAAGGACAGCGGAGTCTATGGCTACACCTTC
CDR3: CASSFPKDSGVYGYTF

size: NA
V: TRBV4-3
D: TRBD2
J: TRBJ2-3
DNA: TGCGCCAGCAGCCAAGACCAGGGAGGGCCAGATACGCAGTATTTT
CDR3: CASSQDQGGPDTQYF

size: NA
V: TRBV5-6
D: TRBD1
J: TRBJ2-7
DNA: TGTGCCAGCAGCTGGGGGCCGGGACAGGCCTACGAGCAGTACTTC
CDR3: CASSWGPGQAYEQYF

size: NA
V: TRBV28
D: NA
J: TRBJ1-3
DNA: TGTGCCAGCAGTTTTCTAGGGGGACGAAGAAACACCATATATTTT
CDR3: CASSFLGGRRNTIYF

size: NA
V: TRBV19
D: NA
J: TRBJ2-4
DNA: TGTGCCAGTAGTATAGAGGGGGGCATCGGAGGGAGAAACATTCAGTACTTC
CDR3: CASSIEGGIGGRNIQYF

size: NA
V: TRBV24-1
D: TRBD1
J: TRBJ2-2
DNA: TGTGCCACCAGTGATCCCGGGACAGGGAACACCGGGGAGCTGTTTTTT
CDR3: CATSDPGTGNTGELFF

size: NA
V: TRBV5-4
D: NA
J: TRBJ1-2
DNA: TGTGCCAGCAGCTTGGTCTTGAGACAAGCGGCGGACTATGGCTACACCTTC
CDR3: CASSLVLRQAADYGYTF

size: NA
V: TRBV27
D: NA
J: TRBJ1-1
DNA: TGTGCCAGTATCTCGCCGCCTGGGTTGCGCACTGAAGCTTTCTTT
CDR3: CASISPPGLRTEAFF